The 6 T cell receptor beta chains reported below all come from one sample, sequenced in a study of graft-versus-host responses after intestinal transplantation. The repertoire was sequenced with immunoSEQ multiplex PCR; TCRdb's copy has only in-frame clones and lacks some. The data contain around 38,000 clones, about four fifths of them singletons. Sequences were derived from PBMCs, sampled about 1,000 days after transplant. These receptors were obtained from a human patient who received an intestinal transplant, so some T cells may come from the graft donor.

This clone is a singleton in its sample. V and J are TRBV27 and TRBJ2-2; TRBD2 is a possible D gene (5 bases). The CDR3 extends over 13 amino acids. Per the germline V gene, CDR1 is MNHEY and CDR2 is SMNVEV (reference sequence). V was trimmed by 2 bases and J by 6 bases, leaving 7 bases between them. DNA of the CDR3: TGTGCCAGCAGTTTAGCGGGTCCCGGGGAGCTGTTTTTT. This encodes CASSLAGPGELFF.

A word on this clone: At one end the junction does not follow the germline gene, possibly because of a read error. The chain couples TRBV30 to TRBJ1-2, with a tentative D call TRBD1 (5 bases). Germline CDR1 reads GTSNPN; CDR2 reads SVGIG (reference sequence). The CDR3 sequence is 12 residues long. This CDR3 is CAGSRDAYGYTF. CDR3 in DNA: TGTGCCGGGAGCAGGGACGCCTATGGCTACACCTTC.

CDR3 coding DNA: TGTGCCAGCAGTTACTCCCTAACAGGGTATCAAGAAGCTTTCTTT. Its translation: CASSYSLTGYQEAFF. The V gene is TRBV6-5, the J gene TRBJ1-1; D perhaps matches TRBD1 (6 bases). The germline CDR1 and CDR2 sequences are MNHEY and SVGAGI. The CDR3 contains 15 residues. V was trimmed by 0 bases and J by 8 bases, leaving 16 bases between them.

The chain carries TRBV11-2 and TRBJ2-1, with D unresolved. The germline V gene has CDR1 SGHAT and CDR2 FQNNGV. The CDR3 spans 13 residues. V gave up 2 bases and J gave up 8 bases, with 10 bases separating them. This CDR3 is CASSLLFVYEQFF. The DNA for the CDR3 is TGTGCCAGCAGCTTACTTTTTGTTTATGAGCAGTTCTTC.

The V and J genes are TRBV28 and TRBJ2-7, with 10 bases fitting TRBD1. From germline, CDR1 is MDHEN and CDR2 SYDVKM. V dropped 2 bases and J dropped 3; count of bases not matched to a gene: 16. The CDR3 contains 19 residues. CDR3 residues: CASSLLSTITGTGVYEQYF. Written as DNA, the CDR3 is TGTGCCAGCAGTTTACTCAGTACTATTACCGGGACAGGGGTCTACGAGCAGTACTTC. Using reference TRBV28 and TRBJ2-7 for the parts outside the CDR3, the full variable domain is DVKVTQSSRYLVKRTGEKVFLECVQDMDHENMFWYRQDPGLGLRLIYFSYDVKMKEKGDIPEGYSVSREKKERFSLILESASTNQTSMYLCASSLLSTITGTGVYEQYFGPGTRLTVT.

This clone was recorded once. This chain joins TRBV25-1 and TRBJ2-1; D possibly corresponds to TRBD1 (5 bases). V was cut by 3 bases and J by 0 bases, with 15 bases left in between. The germline gives CDR1 MGHDK, CDR2 SYGVNS. The CDR3 covers 17 residues. CDR3: CASSELQGSSSYNEQFF. The DNA of the CDR3 is TGTGCCAGCAGTGAGCTCCAGGGTTCAAGCTCCTACAATGAGCAGTTCTTC.